Below are 17 T cell receptor beta chains sequenced from a single sample in a study of blood T cell repertoires in COVID-19. The data were produced by immunoSEQ multiplex PCR, yet TCRdb's version contains in-frame clones alone and is incomplete. The sample lists a few hundred thousand clones, about 88% occurring once. The sample was PBMCs or T cells enriched from blood (not recorded which). The source of these receptors is a woman in her thirties or forties who had recovered from COVID-19.

The chain combines TRBV7-6 with TRBJ1-2, with D possibly being TRBD1 (6 bases). Trimming took 4 bases from V and 6 from J, leaving 21 bases between them. CDR1 SGHVS and CDR2 FNYEAQ come from the germline V gene. This CDR3 region has 16 residues. As DNA, the CDR3 is TGTGCCAGCAGCTCCGTACTCCGGGACACACAAGATGGCTACACCTTC. The encoded protein is CASSSVLRDTQDGYTF.

The chain uses TRBV13 and TRBJ2-2, with TRBD2 identical over 10 bases. V lost 2 bases to trimming and J lost 6 bases; unmatched junction nucleotides: 3. Germline CDR1 PRHDT, CDR2 FYEKMQ (reference sequence). CDR3 length: 15 amino acids. The CDR3 nucleotides are TGTGCCAGCAGCTTACTAGCGGGGGCTCCCGGGGAGCTGTTTTTT. Translation: CASSLLAGAPGELFF.

This clone was observed a single time. The chain carries TRBV7-3 and TRBJ2-1, with a tentative D call TRBD2 (7 bases). The germline V gene encodes CDR1 SGHTA and CDR2 FQGTGA. Trimming left V 10 bases short and J 2 bases short, with 18 bases between. CDR3 length equals 15 residues. The CDR3 is CATGRGEGPYNEQFF. CDR3 bases: TGTGCCACTGGAAGGGGGGAGGGACCCTACAATGAGCAGTTCTTC.

This clone appeared a single time. The CDR3 DNA is TGCAGCGTTGAGGAGGGAAATGAGCAGTTCTTC. As protein: CSVEEGNEQFF. V is TRBV29-1 and J is TRBJ2-1; D possibly corresponds to TRBD2 (6 bases). Germline V gene sequence: CDR1 SQVTM, CDR2 ANQGSEA. Trimming removed 3 bases from V and 7 bases from J, with 7 bases in between. This CDR3 is 11 amino acids long.

The chain recombines TRBV27 with TRBJ2-7; 7 bases fit TRBD1. There are 12 residues in the CDR3. The V gene end was trimmed by 8 bases and the J gene end by 2 bases; junction bases not matched to a gene: 3. Germline V gene lookup returns CDR1 MNHEY and CDR2 SMNVEV (reference sequence). The CDR3 here is CASAGTAYEQYF. For the CDR3, the DNA is TGTGCCAGCGCCGGGACAGCCTACGAGCAGTACTTC.

The sample holds a few counts of this clone. The J gene is TRBJ2-7, the V gene TRBV27, with 8 bases identical to TRBD1. Germline trimming cut 7 bases from V and 4 bases from J; bases unmatched to any gene: 9. The CDR3 totals 14 residues. The germline gives CDR1 MNHEY, CDR2 SMNVEV (reference sequence). The CDR3 reads CASKATGDSYEQYF. CDR3 in DNA: TGTGCCAGCAAGGCGACAGGGGACTCTTACGAGCAGTACTTC.

The rearrangement links TRBV7-2 to TRBJ2-7; 9 positions agree with TRBD1. The CDR3 runs 15 residues. The germline V gene has CDR1 SGHTA and CDR2 FQGNSA. After removal of 5 bases from V and 3 bases from J, the junction contained 8 bases not matched to a gene. CDR3 protein: CASSPDRGVGYEQYF. DNA for the CDR3: TGTGCCAGCAGCCCCGACAGGGGGGTAGGCTACGAGCAGTACTTC. Combining the CDR3 with reference TRBV7-2 and TRBJ2-7 gives the whole variable domain GAGVSQSPSNKVTEKGKDVELRCDPISGHTALYWYRQSLGQGLEFLIYFQGNSAPDKSGLPSDRFSAERTGGSVSTLTIQRTQQEDSAVYLCASSPDRGVGYEQYFGPGTRLTVT.

This clone was seen a few times. The chain is built from TRBV29-1 and TRBJ1-2; tentative D call: TRBD1 (5 bases). V lost 0 bases and J lost 0, with 11 bases in between. Germline loops: CDR1 SQVTM, CDR2 ANQGSEA. CDR3 length equals 15 residues. The CDR3 coding sequence is TGCAGCGTTGAAGATCTCCAGGGCGCTAACTATGGCTACACCTTC. Translating gives CSVEDLQGANYGYTF. The entire variable domain, with the rest obtained from reference TRBV29-1 and TRBJ1-2, is as follows: SAVISQKPSRDICQRGTSLTIQCQVDSQVTMMFWYRQQPGQSLTLIATANQGSEATYESGFVIDKFPISRPNLTFSTLTVSNMSPEDSSIYLCSVEDLQGANYGYTFGSGTRLTVV.

This chain links TRBV19 with TRBJ1-1; the match to TRBD1 covers 10 bases. The CDR3 runs 14 residues. V lost 5 bases and J lost 6; bases outside the gene matches: 6. Germline CDR1 and CDR2: LNHDA and SQIVND (reference sequence). The CDR3 region is CASSPGTGVPEAFF. The CDR3 DNA is TGTGCCAGTAGTCCCGGGACAGGGGTCCCTGAAGCTTTCTTT.

The chain employs TRBV7-6 and TRBJ1-4, with TRBD1 matching 7 bases. Unmatched junction bases numbered 5, after V lost 6 bases and J lost 10 bases. The CDR3 is made up of 12 amino acids. Germline-derived CDR1 and CDR2 are SGHVS and FNYEAQ. CDR3 DNA sequence: TGTGCCAGCAGTACCCACAGGGGAAAACTGTTTTTT. Encoded protein: CASSTHRGKLFF.

This chain uses TRBV10-1 with TRBJ2-1, with 10 bases that match TRBD1. CDR1 and CDR2 from the germline V gene are WNHNN and SYGVQD (reference sequence). The CDR3 is 18 residues long. With V trimmed by 8 bases and J by 5 bases, 18 bases remained unmatched. The CDR3 reads CASLRQGASMSRDNEQFF. The CDR3 DNA sequence: TGCGCCAGCCTCCGACAGGGGGCCAGCATGAGCCGGGACAATGAGCAGTTCTTC.

This clone was seen just once. The chain couples TRBV12-3 or TRBV12-4 to TRBJ2-7, with 7 nucleotides matching TRBD2. This CDR3 contains 12 residues. V was clipped by 7 bases and J by 2 bases; unmatched bases: 2. The CDR3 reads CASMGGAYEQYF. CDR3 nucleotide sequence: TGTGCCAGCATGGGGGGGGCCTACGAGCAGTACTTC.

This chain joins TRBV15 and TRBJ1-5; TRBD1 matches 8 bases. Looked up from germline, CDR1 is LNHNV and CDR2 is YYDKDF (reference sequence). The CDR3 is 15 amino acids. The V and J ends lost 5 bases and 7 bases, in that order; junction bases with no gene match: 10. The CDR3 DNA is TGTGCCACCAGCGGGACCGGACAGGGAAAGCAGCCCCAGCATTTT. This encodes CATSGTGQGKQPQHF. Supplemented by reference TRBV15 and TRBJ1-5, the full variable domain reads DAMVIQNPRYQVTQFGKPVTLSCSQTLNHNVMYWYQQKSSQAPKLLFHYYDKDFNNEADTPDNFQSRRPNTSFCFLDIRSPGLGDTAMYLCATSGTGQGKQPQHFGDGTRLSIL.

The chain recombines TRBV2 with TRBJ1-5; possibly TRBD1 for D (6 bases). The CDR3 spans 14 residues. Germline V gene lookup returns CDR1 SNHLY and CDR2 FYNNEI. V was clipped by 6 bases and J by 3 bases, with 12 bases between them. The chain's CDR3 is CASSPDSHNQPQHF. The CDR3 coding sequence is TGTGCCAGCAGCCCGGACAGCCACAATCAGCCCCAGCATTTT.

The chain recombines TRBV7-9 with TRBJ2-1, with TRBD2 matching over 7 bases. The CDR3 is 14 amino acids. V was clipped by 4 bases and J by 8 bases; unmatched bases: 8. Germline values: CDR1 SEHNR, CDR2 FQNEAQ (reference sequence). The CDR3 spells CASSYRTSMDEQFF. The CDR3 nucleotides read TGTGCCAGCAGCTACCGGACTAGTATGGATGAGCAGTTCTTC.

This sequence joins TRBV28 and TRBJ2-5; TRBD2 aligns across 10 bases. The V gene end was trimmed by 5 bases and the J gene end by 4 bases; junction bases not matched to a gene: 7. The CDR3 covers 15 residues. Germline-derived CDR1 and CDR2 are MDHEN and SYDVKM. In DNA form, the CDR3 reads TGTGCCAGCAGTCCCTTAGCGGGAGGAGGAGAGACCCAGTACTTC. As protein: CASSPLAGGGETQYF.

This sequence joins TRBV3-1 (or the pseudogene TRBV3-2) and TRBJ1-3; D unclear. This CDR3 is built from 17 residues. Germline values: CDR1 LGHDT, CDR2 YNNKEL (reference sequence). V was shortened by 2 bases and J by 0 bases, with 14 bases between the two germline ends. CDR3 amino acids: CASSQWATGSSGNTIYF. The CDR3 nucleotides are TGTGCCAGCAGCCAATGGGCGACGGGGAGCTCTGGAAACACCATATATTTT.